This T cell receptor (beta chain) was obtained from a study of beta chain features in type 1 diabetes. Each sorted fraction was over 95% pure. Trimming cost V 6 bases and J 8 bases, with 19 bases left between them. Germline V lookup: CDR1 MDHEN, CDR2 SYDVKM. The CDR3 extends over 14 amino acids. Expressed TCRB transcripts were sequenced, since all the RNA that had been isolated was reverse transcribed. Libraries were prepared by immunoSEQ multiplex PCR; TCRdb keeps only in-frame clonotypes and omits some of them. Here the sample spans roughly 700,000 clones, around 15% being singletons. Points on this clone: Its antigen is currently unknown.

Study observations and caveats: Among all four CD4+ subsets, Type 1 diabetes patients had TCRB CDR3s that were moderately but significantly shorter. In comparison with healthy donors, patients had naive, central memory and Treg TCRB repertoires that appeared more similar. Individuals with type 1 diabetes displayed fewer insertions and more deletions at VDJ junctions.

This chain joins TRBV28 and TRBJ1-2; a possible D gene is TRBD1 (5 bases). Sequenced: naive CD4+ T cells from blood. This receptor was obtained from a young man with type 1 diabetes. The CDR3 here is CASSPGTGGLGYTF. In DNA form, the CDR3 reads TGTGCCAGCAGCCCTGGAACAGGTGGTCTGGGCTACACCTTC.